The rows below give T cell receptor beta chains drawn from one sample of a study of response to subunit inactivated influenza vaccine. One entry per CDR3 protein, called by TCRdb with MiXCR from the RT-PCR reads. The table lists around 520,000 distinct CDR3 sequences, about 11% of them singletons. Sequencing was performed on PBMCs from blood, taken on the day of vaccination. Receptors were obtained from a man aged 50-59 years who received an inactivated influenza vaccine. Each CDR3 is given with its conserved first and last residue. The order of the fields is V gene, D gene, clone size, J gene, CDR3 protein, CDR3 DNA. The D gene is left open where the match is weak. Clone size is stated in some rows and not others, as once, few, many or a class when expanded.

TRBV12-3/TRBV12-4	.	few	TRBJ2-7	CASSLKTWGEQYF	TGTGCCAGCAGCCTAAAAACCTGGGGCGAGCAGTACTTC
TRBV20-1	.	few	TRBJ2-7	CSARDIRDADYEQYF	TGCAGTGCTAGAGATATCCGGGACGCCGACTACGAGCAGTACTTC
TRBV6-1	.	many	TRBJ2-3	CASSLRTVGGTDTQYF	TGTGCCAGCAGTCTCCGGACAGTGGGAGGCACAGATACGCAGTATTTT
TRBV18	TRBD1	.	TRBJ1-2	CASSTDPGDREEGYTF	TGTGCCAGCTCTACGGACCCCGGAGACAGGGAAGAAGGCTACACCTTC
TRBV6-1	TRBD2	few	TRBJ2-7	CASSRPGGGEQYF	TGTGCCAGCAGCCGACCCGGCGGGGGCGAGCAGTACTTC
TRBV5-1	.	few	TRBJ2-1	CASSLLDPSYNEQFF	TGCGCCAGCAGCTTGCTGGACCCTTCCTACAATGAGCAGTTCTTC
TRBV2	.	few	TRBJ1-4	CASSEGASESRKLFF	TGTGCCAGCAGTGAAGGGGCGTCAGAAAGTCGAAAACTGTTTTTT
TRBV5-1	.	many	TRBJ1-2	CASSYGQTNYGYTF	TGCGCCAGCAGCTATGGACAGACTAACTATGGCTACACCTTC
TRBV20-1	.	few	TRBJ2-5	CSARDQTGLETQYF	TGCAGTGCTAGAGATCAAACGGGATTGGAGACCCAGTACTTC
TRBV9	TRBD1	few	TRBJ2-3	CASREGGHLTDTQYF	TGTGCCAGCCGAGAAGGGGGCCACCTTACAGATACGCAGTATTTT
TRBV20-1	TRBD1	.	TRBJ2-1	CSARQGGGYNEQFF	TGCAGTGCCAGACAGGGGGGGGGTTACAATGAGCAGTTCTTC
TRBV9	TRBD1	few	TRBJ2-4	CASSPGTGMEDIQYF	TGTGCCAGCAGCCCTGGGACAGGGATGGAGGACATTCAGTACTTC
TRBV7-9	.	.	TRBJ1-2	CASSLRGVGGYTF	TGTGCCAGCAGCTTAAGGGGGGTAGGAGGCTACACCTTC
TRBV11-2	TRBD2	few	TRBJ2-3	CASSLSGWLAGGPERVDTQYF	TGTGCCAGCAGCTTATCTGGGTGGCTAGCGGGAGGCCCAGAAAGAGTAGATACGCAGTATTTT
TRBV12-3/TRBV12-4	TRBD1	few	TRBJ2-7	CASSPLGGFSYEQYF	TGTGCCAGCAGTCCGTTAGGGGGCTTCTCCTACGAGCAGTACTTC
TRBV6-2/TRBV6-3	TRBD1	few	TRBJ2-3	CASGQGTDTQYF	TGTGCCAGCGGACAGGGCACAGATACGCAGTATTTT
TRBV7-2	TRBD1	many	TRBJ1-6	CASSLDRVVVNSPLHF	TGTGCCAGCAGCCTGGACAGGGTCGTTGTTAATTCACCCCTCCACTTT
TRBV12-5	.	.	TRBJ2-3	CASGWGPGLLGDTQYF	TGTGCTAGTGGTTGGGGCCCCGGCTTACTCGGAGATACGCAGTATTTT
TRBV11-2	TRBD2	few	TRBJ2-5	CASSLVAGVGQETQYF	TGTGCCAGCAGCTTAGTAGCGGGGGTAGGTCAAGAGACCCAGTACTTC
TRBV5-1	.	few	TRBJ2-5	CASTSGNEETQYF	TGCGCCAGCACGTCCGGGAACGAAGAGACCCAGTACTTC
TRBV7-2	TRBD2	.	TRBJ2-1	CASSPQAGVYNEQFF	TGTGCCAGCAGCCCCCAAGCGGGAGTTTACAATGAGCAGTTCTTC
TRBV7-9	TRBD1	few	TRBJ1-2	CASSPGTGGDYTF	TGTGCCAGCAGCCCCGGGACAGGGGGTGACTACACCTTC
TRBV5-1	TRBD1	.	TRBJ2-7	CASSPSSGQGREQYF	TGCGCCAGCAGCCCCTCAAGTGGACAGGGACGCGAGCAGTACTTC
TRBV7-2	.	.	TRBJ1-2	CASSIRQGPKTF	TGTGCCAGCAGCATAAGGCAGGGCCCTAAAACCTTC
TRBV6-5	TRBD1	.	TRBJ2-5	CASSYSGTGEETQYF	TGTGCCAGCAGTTACTCTGGGACAGGGGAAGAGACCCAGTACTTC
TRBV27	.	.	TRBJ2-2	CASTNRAGELFF	TGTGCCAGCACTAACAGGGCCGGGGAGCTGTTTTTT
TRBV3-1	TRBD1	.	TRBJ1-2	CASSLGTGEDGYTF	TGTGCCAGCAGCCTCGGGACAGGGGAGGATGGCTACACCTTC
TRBV29-1	TRBD2	many	TRBJ2-1	CSVVAGVVYNEQFF	TGCAGCGTTGTGGCGGGAGTCGTCTACAATGAGCAGTTCTTC
TRBV27	.	.	TRBJ2-1	CASSFLGGEAGEQFF	TGTGCCAGCAGTTTCCTAGGGGGGGAAGCAGGGGAGCAGTTCTTC
TRBV3-1	TRBD2	.	TRBJ2-1	CACGPPGTSGGAFYNEQFF	TGTGCCTGCGGCCCCCCGGGGACTAGCGGGGGGGCCTTTTACAATGAGCAGTTCTTC
TRBV4-1	.	few	TRBJ2-1	CASSQGLNNEQFF	TGCGCCAGCAGCCAAGGTCTCAATAATGAGCAGTTCTTC
TRBV3-1	.	.	TRBJ2-1	CASSSGTGQFF	TGTGCCAGCAGCTCCGGGACTGGGCAGTTCTTC
TRBV7-8	TRBD2	many	TRBJ2-5	CASSLGMGREETQYF	TGTGCCAGCAGCTTGGGAATGGGGAGGGAAGAGACCCAGTACTTC
TRBV12-3/TRBV12-4	TRBD1	many	TRBJ1-1	CASSPQGVNTEAFF	TGTGCCAGCAGTCCCCAGGGGGTGAACACTGAAGCTTTCTTT
TRBV7-3	.	few	TRBJ1-1	CASSLWATMNTEAFF	TGTGCCAGCAGCTTATGGGCCACAATGAACACTGAAGCTTTCTTT
TRBV12-3/TRBV12-4	TRBD2	.	TRBJ2-5	CASRMTSGSSETQYF	TGTGCCAGCAGGATGACTAGCGGGAGCTCGGAGACCCAGTACTTC
TRBV6-1	TRBD2	.	TRBJ2-2	CASTPVVGTSRNTGELFF	TGTGCCAGCACCCCAGTAGTTGGGACTAGCAGGAACACCGGGGAGCTGTTTTTT